The 17 T cell receptor beta chains listed next were all sequenced from one sample in a study of OX40 agonist ivuxolimab in advanced cancers. Libraries were prepared by immunoSEQ multiplex PCR; TCRdb keeps only in-frame clonotypes and omits some of them. The sample yields more than 50,000 clones, about 90% seen once. Sequenced material: CD4+ or CD8+ T cells sorted from blood, taken in a trial of the OX40 agonist ivuxolimab. Source of these receptors: an adult with an advanced solid tumor such as melanoma, head and neck, liver or kidney cancer.

V is TRBV23-1 and J is TRBJ2-5; a possible D gene is TRBD2 (7 bases). TRBV23-1 is marked as an open reading frame, function uncertain. This CDR3 is built from 17 residues. V was clipped by 4 bases and J by 1 base, with 19 bases between them. The DNA of the CDR3 is TGCGCCAGCAGTCTCGACGGGAGGACAGACCTCCAAGAGACCCAGTACTTC. As protein: CASSLDGRTDLQETQYF.

This clone was seen more than once but under ten times. This chain uses TRBV10-2 with TRBJ1-2; D is ambiguous. The CDR3 contains 13 residues. Germline CDR1 and CDR2: WSHSY and SAAADI. Trimming pared 3 bases from V and 8 bases from J, leaving 13 bases between. The CDR3 loop is CASSEGQRLGYTF. The CDR3 DNA is TGCGCCAGCAGTGAAGGGCAGCGCCTAGGCTACACCTTC.

The rearrangement joins TRBV7-7 to TRBJ2-1, with 7 bases lining up with TRBD1. The trim removed 5 bases at V and 2 bases at J, leaving 6 bases unmatched. This CDR3 has 15 amino acids. CDR1 and CDR2 from the germline V gene are SSHAT and FNYEAQ (reference sequence). CDR3 residues: CASSKGASTYNEQFF. The CDR3 DNA reads as TGTGCCAGCAGCAAGGGGGCTTCTACCTACAATGAGCAGTTCTTC.

The J gene is TRBJ2-3, the V gene TRBV19, with TRBD2 matching 11 bases. With V trimmed by 10 bases and J by 0 bases, 6 bases remained unmatched. CDR1 LNHDA and CDR2 SQIVND come from the germline V gene (reference sequence). CDR3 length: 15 residues. CDR3 loop: CATGTSGSSTDTQYF. DNA for the CDR3: TGTGCCACCGGGACTAGCGGCTCCAGCACAGATACGCAGTATTTT.

As for this clone: A junction end diverges from the germline sequence, so it may reflect a read error. J is TRBJ1-2 and V is TRBV7-2; TRBD1 aligns across 7 bases. There are 13 residues in the CDR3. Germline CDR1 is SGHTA and CDR2 is FQGNSA. CDR3 in DNA: TGTGCCAGCAGCTCAGGGACAGCGTATGCCTACACCTTC. Translated, it gives CASSSGTAYAYTF.

This chain uses TRBV11-2 with TRBJ2-2; 9 bases are shared with TRBD2. The germline CDR1 and CDR2 sequences are SGHAT and FQNNGV. The J segment lost 6 bases and the V segment lost 5 bases, leaving 16 bases of the junction unmatched. CDR3 length equals 18 residues. CDR3 bases: TGTGCCAGCAGCGCACTGGTAGCCTGGGCGGGAGGGGCCGGGGAGCTGTTTTTT. Translation gives CASSALVAWAGGAGELFF. Using reference TRBV11-2 and TRBJ2-2 for the parts outside the CDR3, the full variable domain is EAGVAQSPRYKIIEKRQSVAFWCNPISGHATLYWYQQILGQGPKLLIQFQNNGVVDDSQLPKDRFSAERLKGVDSTLKIQPAKLEDSAVYLCASSALVAWAGGAGELFFGEGSRLTVL.

The chain employs TRBV6-7 and TRBJ1-2; 8 nucleotides align to TRBD1. TRBV6-7 is annotated as an ORF whose role is uncertain. V was clipped by 3 bases and J by 4 bases; unmatched bases: 10. CDR3 length: 16 amino acids. The CDR3 loop is CASSYISGGLSYGYTF. CDR3 nucleotide sequence: TGTGCCAGCAGTTATATATCAGGGGGCCTAAGCTATGGCTACACCTTC.

The chain employs TRBV11-3 and TRBJ2-7, with TRBD1 identical over 9 bases. This CDR3 is 14 amino acids long. The trim removed 1 base at V and 4 bases at J, leaving 2 bases unmatched. Germline-derived CDR1 and CDR2 are SGHNT and YENEEA. The CDR3: CASSLGGQGYEQYF. The CDR3 coding sequence is TGTGCCAGCAGCTTAGGGGGACAGGGTTACGAGCAGTACTTC.

This chain connects TRBV10-3 to TRBJ1-2; TRBD1 might be the D (6 bases). CDR3 length equals 14 residues. V was cut by 3 bases and J by 5 bases, with 13 bases left in between. Germline V gene data show CDR1 as ENHRY and CDR2 as SYGVKD. The CDR3 here is CAISDPTGEYGYTF. DNA for the CDR3: TGTGCCATCAGTGACCCGACAGGAGAATATGGCTACACCTTC.

The chain recombines TRBV28 with TRBJ1-4; TRBD1 might be the D (6 bases). Germline V gene data show CDR1 as MDHEN and CDR2 as SYDVKM. The CDR3 is 15 amino acids. Trimming removed 4 bases at V and 6 bases at J, with 15 bases between. The chain's CDR3 is CASSSPGASDEKLFF. The CDR3 nucleotides read TGTGCCAGCAGTTCCCCGGGGGCTTCTGATGAAAAACTGTTTTTT.

This sequence joins TRBV5-4 and TRBJ2-5, with TRBD2 matching over 7 bases. Trimming removed 0 bases from V and 4 bases from J; junction bases left unmatched: 6. The CDR3 is 15 residues long. CDR1 is SGHNT, CDR2 YYREEE, per germline (reference sequence). As DNA, the CDR3 is TGTGCCAGCAGCTTGGGGGGAGGGTCCGGAGAGACCCAGTACTTC. Protein product: CASSLGGGSGETQYF. Based on the CDR3 plus reference TRBV5-4 and TRBJ2-5, the full variable domain is ETGVTQSPTHLIKTRGQQVTLRCSSQSGHNTVSWYQQALGQGPQFIFQYYREEENGRGNFPPRFSGLQFPNYSSELNVNALELDDSALYLCASSLGGGSGETQYFGPGTRLLVL.

The gene calls are TRBV27 and TRBJ2-5; 7 positions match TRBD1. This CDR3 is built from 13 residues. CDR1 is MNHEY, CDR2 SMNVEV, per germline (reference sequence). Trimming took 2 bases from V and 5 from J; bases not matched to a gene: 2. CDR3 region: CASSLEDRETQYF. The CDR3 nucleotides read TGTGCCAGCAGTTTAGAGGACAGGGAGACCCAGTACTTC.

V and J are TRBV4-3 and TRBJ2-7, with 9 bases lining up with TRBD2. This CDR3 spans 15 amino acids. V lost 2 bases to trimming and J lost 4 bases; unmatched junction nucleotides: 6. Germline CDR1 and CDR2: LGHNA and YSLEER. CDR3 amino acids: CASSQYPSGKYEQYF. The CDR3 nucleotides are TGCGCCAGCAGCCAATACCCTAGCGGGAAATACGAGCAGTACTTC.

The chain is built from TRBV19 and TRBJ1-4; the D gene is possibly TRBD1 (5 bases). CDR3 size: 14 residues. Trimming removed 7 bases at V and 4 bases at J, with 13 bases between. Germline V gene sequence: CDR1 LNHDA, CDR2 SQIVND (reference sequence). The CDR3 loop is CASTPAGRNEKLFF. The CDR3 DNA follows: TGTGCCAGTACTCCGGCAGGGCGTAATGAAAAACTGTTTTTT.

This clone was counted only a few times. V is TRBV27 and J is TRBJ1-2; D is unclear. Trimming removed 6 bases at V and 1 base at J, with 15 bases between. In germline, CDR1 is MNHEY, CDR2 SMNVEV (reference sequence). The CDR3 has 15 amino acids. CDR3 DNA sequence: TGTGCCAGCAGCCCTTACCCCTTCGGTAACTATGGCTACACCTTC. It encodes CASSPYPFGNYGYTF.

The rearrangement joins TRBV29-1 to TRBJ1-4, with D unclear. Trimming cost V 0 bases and J 7 bases, with 6 bases left between them. The CDR3 is 12 residues long. In germline, CDR1 is SQVTM, CDR2 ANQGSEA. The chain's CDR3 is CSVEEGPEKLFF. CDR3 nucleotide sequence: TGCAGCGTTGAAGAGGGTCCTGAAAAACTGTTTTTT.

The CDR3: CASSLWSQSSTDTQYF. CDR3 in DNA: TGTGCCAGCAGTTTATGGTCACAGTCTAGCACAGATACGCAGTATTTT. The chain employs TRBV28 and TRBJ2-3; D unresolved. The CDR3 has 16 amino acids. Looked up from germline, CDR1 is MDHEN and CDR2 is SYDVKM. V gave up 0 bases and J gave up 0 bases, with 10 bases separating them. The complete variable domain, with remaining parts taken from reference TRBV28 and TRBJ2-3, reads DVKVTQSSRYLVKRTGEKVFLECVQDMDHENMFWYRQDPGLGLRLIYFSYDVKMKEKGDIPEGYSVSREKKERFSLILESASTNQTSMYLCASSLWSQSSTDTQYFGPGTRLTVL.